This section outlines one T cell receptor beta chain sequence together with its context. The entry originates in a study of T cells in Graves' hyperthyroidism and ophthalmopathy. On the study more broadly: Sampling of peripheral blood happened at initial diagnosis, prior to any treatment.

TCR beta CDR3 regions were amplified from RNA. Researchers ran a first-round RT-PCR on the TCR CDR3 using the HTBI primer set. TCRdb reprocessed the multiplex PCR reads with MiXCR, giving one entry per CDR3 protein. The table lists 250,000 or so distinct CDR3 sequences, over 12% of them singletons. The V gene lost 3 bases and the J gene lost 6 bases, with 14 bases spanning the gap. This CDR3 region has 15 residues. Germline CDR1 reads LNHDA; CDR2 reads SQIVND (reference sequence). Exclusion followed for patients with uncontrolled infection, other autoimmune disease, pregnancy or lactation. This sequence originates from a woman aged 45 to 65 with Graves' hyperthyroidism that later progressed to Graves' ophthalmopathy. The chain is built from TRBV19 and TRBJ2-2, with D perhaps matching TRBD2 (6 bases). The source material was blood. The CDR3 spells CASSILGGAAGELFF. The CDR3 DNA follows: TGTGCCAGTAGTATCTTGGGGGGTGCGGCCGGGGAGCTGTTTTTT.